The TCR beta chain described here comes from a study of PD-L1 blockade in urothelial cancer. Across the study: Dosed intravenously at 1,200 mg every 3 weeks, atezolizumab was initiated by patients around 2014. It was at 3 weeks (second dose) and 6 weeks after treatment start that blood was analyzed. Median T cell yield from blood was over 130,000.

CDR1 is LNHDA, CDR2 SQIVND, per germline (reference sequence). V lost 5 bases, J lost 3 bases, and 6 bases stayed unmatched. This CDR3 comprises 15 residues. TCR analog templates of synthetic origin were spiked into each PCR. Sequenced by immunoSEQ multiplex PCR; TCRdb stores in-frame clones only, minus some. This table has around 130,000 clones, around 84% appearing once. Time point indicated: pretreatment peripheral blood. V usage is TRBV19 and J usage is TRBJ2-3, with 9 bases fitting TRBD1. This receptor was identified in a man between 50 and 59 years old with urothelial cancer. The source material was PBMCs, sampled around atezolizumab (anti-PD-L1) treatment. The CDR3 loop is CASSPGTGRTDTQYF. CDR3 coding DNA: TGTGCCAGTAGTCCAGGGACAGGGCGGACAGATACGCAGTATTTT.